Listed here are 21 T cell receptor beta chains from one sample, sequenced in a study of T-cell reconstitution after alpha-beta-depleted transplantation in children. The TCRbeta library incorporated unique molecular identifiers. TCRdb re-called the PCR reads with MiXCR, one entry per CDR3 protein. The sample contains about a million distinct CDR3 sequences, roughly 29% of which appear only once. The sequencing here drew on PBMCs, mostly from graft donor cells, taken 360 days after TCRalphabeta/CD19-depleted stem cell transplant. These receptors were taken from a boy under two years old who had a stem cell transplant for SCID, so the T cells may come from the graft donor.

This chain's CDR3 is CSAPTPGTGTDTQYF. CDR3 nucleotide sequence: TGCAGTGCCCCAACCCCTGGGACAGGTACAGATACGCAGTATTTT. The chain has TRBV20-1 and TRBJ2-3; 8 positions agree with TRBD1. Unmatched junction bases numbered 11, after V lost 6 bases and J lost 3 bases. The CDR3 extends over 15 amino acids. Germline lookup yields CDR1 DFQATT and CDR2 SNEGSKA (reference sequence).

This rearrangement joins TRBV29-1 to TRBJ2-7, with D maybe TRBD2 (6 bases). CDR3 length: 10 residues. V was cut by 5 bases and J by 6 bases, with 8 bases left in between. The germline V gene encodes CDR1 SQVTM and CDR2 ANQGSEA. CDR3 loop: CSVRGSEQYF. CDR3 DNA: TGCAGCGTTCGGGGGTCCGAGCAGTACTTC.

The chain has TRBV6-2 or TRBV6-3 and TRBJ2-2; the match to TRBD2 covers 7 bases. The CDR3 length is 15 residues. CDR1 is MNHEY and CDR2 is SVGEGT in the germline V gene. After removal of 6 bases from V and 3 bases from J, the junction contained 7 bases not matched to a gene. This CDR3 reads CASRTGGRHTGELFF. The CDR3 nucleotides read TGTGCCAGCAGGACCGGGGGGAGGCACACCGGGGAGCTGTTTTTT.

This clonotype appeared a few times. V usage is TRBV12-3 or TRBV12-4 and J usage is TRBJ1-5; D may be TRBD1 (6 bases). The ends were cut back, 6 bases at V and 3 bases at J, with 12 bases in the middle. This CDR3 comprises 14 residues. The CDR3 protein is CASSHRVDNQPQHF. The CDR3 nucleotides read TGTGCCAGCAGCCACAGGGTAGACAATCAGCCCCAGCATTTT.

This clonotype was counted only a few times. The chain couples TRBV7-2 to TRBJ2-7; 7 nucleotides line up with TRBD2. The germline V gene encodes CDR1 SGHTA and CDR2 FQGNSA. Losses at the gene ends were 5 bases for V and 3 bases for J; bases not matched to a gene: 7. The CDR3 loop spans 14 amino acids. CDR3 nucleotides: TGTGCCAGCAGCCCCCGGACTAGACACTACGAGCAGTACTTC. Translation: CASSPRTRHYEQYF.

V usage is TRBV28 and J usage is TRBJ1-6; a weak D match, TRBD1 (5 bases). The length of the CDR3 is 15 residues. CDR1 and CDR2 from the germline V gene are MDHEN and SYDVKM. Trimming took off 7 bases at V and 6 bases at J, with 16 bases between the two ends. CDR3 DNA sequence: TGTGCCAGCAATCTTAGACAGCTGACTAATTCACCCCTCCACTTT. Translated: CASNLRQLTNSPLHF.

V gene TRBV12-3 or TRBV12-4 combines with J gene TRBJ1-1; the D is unclear. V lost 3 bases and J 2 bases, leaving 10 bases between the germline ends. CDR3 length: 14 residues. The CDR3 nucleotides read TGTGCCAGCAGTTTGAGTCCTGACAACACTGAAGCTTTCTTT. Translated: CASSLSPDNTEAFF.

This clonotype was seen only a few times. The rearrangement uses TRBV6-5 and TRBJ2-7; D unresolved. V lost 7 bases to trimming and J lost 0 bases, with 16 bases between them. Germline V gene lookup returns CDR1 MNHEY and CDR2 SVGAGI. The CDR3 contains 15 residues. The CDR3 here is CASNLDLLSSYEQYF. CDR3 DNA: TGTGCCAGCAATTTAGACCTATTAAGCTCCTACGAGCAGTACTTC.

This clonotype was observed a handful of times. The chain carries TRBV5-6 and TRBJ2-7, with a possible D match to TRBD1 (6 bases). The CDR3 is made up of 15 amino acids. Germline V CDR1 and CDR2: SGHDT, YYEEEE. With 1 base removed from V and 3 bases from J, the gap between germline ends came to 14 bases. The CDR3 here is CASSLSWTVLYEQYF. DNA of the CDR3: TGTGCCAGCAGCTTGAGCTGGACAGTGCTCTACGAGCAGTACTTC.

The sample holds a few counts of this clonotype. The chain is built from TRBV15 and TRBJ2-1, with 8 bases identical to TRBD2. Unmatched junction bases numbered 19, after V lost 7 bases and J lost 8 bases. Germline V lookup: CDR1 LNHNV, CDR2 YYDKDF (reference sequence). The CDR3 is 17 amino acids. The CDR3, as DNA: TGTGCCACCACCGCCTTACCGGGGGGGAGTTCTAGGCATGAGCAGTTCTTC. Translated, it gives CATTALPGGSSRHEQFF.

In this sample, this clonotype turned up a few times. The J gene is TRBJ2-7, the V gene TRBV20-1; perhaps TRBD2 as D (5 bases). The germline gives CDR1 DFQATT, CDR2 SNEGSKA (reference sequence). The ends were cut back, 5 bases at V and 2 bases at J, with 13 bases in the middle. CDR3 size: 13 residues. DNA of the CDR3: TGCAGTGCTGAGCGAGGGCGGGCCTACGAGCAGTACTTC. Amino acid sequence: CSAERGRAYEQYF.

Many counts were recorded for this clonotype. The chain combines TRBV6-1 with TRBJ2-7; 7 bases map to TRBD1. The CDR3 totals 14 residues. CDR1 MNHNS and CDR2 SASEGT come from the germline V gene. V dropped 7 bases and J dropped 6; count of bases not matched to a gene: 12. The CDR3 protein is CASKGQERIGEQYF. The CDR3 DNA reads TGTGCCAGCAAAGGACAGGAAAGGATCGGCGAGCAGTACTTC.

This clonotype was observed a few times. This sequence joins TRBV20-1 and TRBJ2-5, with D tentatively TRBD2 (6 bases). The CDR3 spans 15 residues. Between the trimmed V and J ends, which lost 1 base and 5 bases, there was a span of 17 bases. Per germline, CDR1 DFQATT and CDR2 SNEGSKA (reference sequence). The chain's CDR3 is CSARVASAVSETQYF. The CDR3 region has the DNA TGCAGTGCTAGAGTGGCTAGCGCGGTCAGCGAGACCCAGTACTTC.

This clonotype was detected only a few times. Mismatch with germline at one junction end may stem from a read error. The chain recombines TRBV12-3 or TRBV12-4 with TRBJ1-4, with D hard to call. This CDR3 is 19 amino acids long. This chain's CDR3 is CAISLGHSIGISTNEKLFF. CDR3 in DNA: TGTGCCATCAGTTTAGGGCACAGTATAGGCATATCAACTAATGAAAAACTGTTTTTT.

The rearrangement joins TRBV20-1 to TRBJ2-5; 11 bases map to TRBD2. The germline gives CDR1 DFQATT, CDR2 SNEGSKA (reference sequence). Trimming took 0 bases from V and 0 from J; bases not matched to a gene: 9. This CDR3 is built from 18 residues. DNA of the CDR3: TGCAGTGCTAGAGAGAGGAAGACTAGCGGGGCGTACCAAGAGACCCAGTACTTC. It translates to CSARERKTSGAYQETQYF.

This clonotype was picked up a small number of times. The J gene is TRBJ1-1, the V gene TRBV15; D possibly corresponds to TRBD1 (6 bases). Germline V gene lookup returns CDR1 LNHNV and CDR2 YYDKDF (reference sequence). Deletions cut 5 bases from V and 5 bases from J, with 18 bases between. The CDR3 sequence is 15 residues long. The CDR3 sequence: CATSVHRVRGTEAFF. The CDR3 DNA is TGTGCCACCAGCGTCCACAGGGTTAGGGGAACTGAAGCTTTCTTT.

The V call is TRBV7-8, the J call TRBJ2-3; 9 nucleotides line up with TRBD2. Germline V gene lookup returns CDR1 SGHVS and CDR2 FQNEAQ. The CDR3 extends over 17 amino acids. V lost 5 bases to trimming and J lost 0 bases; unmatched junction nucleotides: 9. The chain's CDR3 is CASSPPRLAASTDTQYF. The CDR3 region has the DNA TGTGCCAGCAGCCCTCCAAGACTAGCGGCGAGCACAGATACGCAGTATTTT. The variable domain in full, with the rest retrieved from reference TRBV7-8 and TRBJ2-3, is GAGVSQSPRYKVAKRGQDVALRCDPISGHVSLFWYQQALGQGPEFLTYFQNEAQLDKSGLPSDRFFAERPEGSVSTLKIQRTQQEDSAVYLCASSPPRLAASTDTQYFGPGTRLTVL.

J is TRBJ2-4 and V is TRBV29-1, with a possible D match to TRBD2 (5 bases). Between the trimmed V and J ends, which lost 8 bases and 1 base, there was a span of 18 bases. The CDR3 is made up of 15 amino acids. CDR1 and CDR2 from the germline V gene are SQVTM and ANQGSEA. DNA of the CDR3: TGCAGCTCCTCGGGTGAGGGCACGGCCAAAAACATTCAGTACTTC. It is translated as CSSSGEGTAKNIQYF.

The gene calls are TRBV12-3 or TRBV12-4 and TRBJ2-5; maybe TRBD2 (6 bases). V lost 1 base to trimming and J lost 5 bases, with 14 bases between them. This CDR3 comprises 15 residues. CDR3 nucleotide sequence: TGTGCCAGCAGTTTAGGGTTAGCGGTTGGGGAGACCCAGTACTTC. Residues: CASSLGLAVGETQYF.

The gene calls are TRBV2 and TRBJ2-3; 7 nucleotides line up with TRBD1. The V gene end was trimmed by 8 bases and the J gene end by 1 base; junction bases not matched to a gene: 9. The CDR3 contains 15 residues. Germline V gene lookup returns CDR1 SNHLY and CDR2 FYNNEI. The CDR3 here is CASCSTGAGTDTQYF. CDR3 coding DNA: TGTGCCAGCTGTTCAACAGGGGCAGGCACAGATACGCAGTATTTT.

This clonotype was observed a few times. The chain employs TRBV29-1 and TRBJ1-1, with D perhaps TRBD1 (6 bases). Germline V lookup: CDR1 SQVTM, CDR2 ANQGSEA. The CDR3 length is 14 residues. Trimming left V 5 bases short and J 5 bases short, with 18 bases between. CDR3 sequence: CSVTRGGAYTEAFF. In DNA, the CDR3 is TGCAGCGTTACACGGGGGGGGGCTTATACTGAAGCTTTCTTT.